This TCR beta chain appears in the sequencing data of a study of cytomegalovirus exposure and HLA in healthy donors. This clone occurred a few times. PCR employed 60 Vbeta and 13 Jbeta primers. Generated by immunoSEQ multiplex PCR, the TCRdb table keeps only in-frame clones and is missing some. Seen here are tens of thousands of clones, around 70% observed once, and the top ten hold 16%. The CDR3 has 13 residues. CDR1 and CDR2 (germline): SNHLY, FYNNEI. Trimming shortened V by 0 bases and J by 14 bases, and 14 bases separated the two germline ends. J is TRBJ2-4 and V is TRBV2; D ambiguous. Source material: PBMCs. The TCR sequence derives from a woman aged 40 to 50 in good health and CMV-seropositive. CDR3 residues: CASSEAQRSPEYF. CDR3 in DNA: TGTGCCAGCAGTGAAGCGCAACGGAGCCCCGAGTACTTC.